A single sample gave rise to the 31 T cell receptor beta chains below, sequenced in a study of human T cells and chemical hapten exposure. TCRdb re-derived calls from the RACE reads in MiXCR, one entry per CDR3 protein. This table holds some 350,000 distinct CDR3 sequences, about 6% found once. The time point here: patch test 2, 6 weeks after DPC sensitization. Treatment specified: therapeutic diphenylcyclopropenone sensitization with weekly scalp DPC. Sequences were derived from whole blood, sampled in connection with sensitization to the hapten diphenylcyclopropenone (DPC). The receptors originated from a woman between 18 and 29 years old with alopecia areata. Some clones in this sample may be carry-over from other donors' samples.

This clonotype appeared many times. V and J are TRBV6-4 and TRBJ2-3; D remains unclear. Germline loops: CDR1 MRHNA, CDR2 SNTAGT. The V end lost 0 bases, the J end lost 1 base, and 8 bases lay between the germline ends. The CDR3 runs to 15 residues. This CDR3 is CASSDSETGTDTQYF. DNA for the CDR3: TGTGCCAGCAGTGACTCCGAGACCGGCACAGATACGCAGTATTTT.

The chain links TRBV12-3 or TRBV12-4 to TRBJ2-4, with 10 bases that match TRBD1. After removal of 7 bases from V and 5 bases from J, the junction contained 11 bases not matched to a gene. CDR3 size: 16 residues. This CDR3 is CASKKGQGDSQNIQYF. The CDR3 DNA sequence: TGTGCCAGCAAAAAAGGACAGGGGGATTCTCAAAACATTCAGTACTTC.

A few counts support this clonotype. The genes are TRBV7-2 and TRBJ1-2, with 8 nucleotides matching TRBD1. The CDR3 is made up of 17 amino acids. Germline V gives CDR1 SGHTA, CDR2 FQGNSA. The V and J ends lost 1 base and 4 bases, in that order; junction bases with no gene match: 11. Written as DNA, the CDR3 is TGTGCCAGCAGCTTAGTGGGGACAGGTGTACCGTCCTATGGCTACACCTTC. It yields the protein CASSLVGTGVPSYGYTF.

Here the CDR3 reads CASSYPMTGGGNGYTF. CDR3 in DNA: TGTGCCAGCAGTTACCCTATGACAGGGGGCGGGAATGGCTACACCTTC. This chain connects TRBV6-5 to TRBJ1-2; TRBD1 aligns across 10 bases. The CDR3 is 16 amino acids. Looked up from germline, CDR1 is MNHEY and CDR2 is SVGAGI. The V and J ends lost 2 bases and 6 bases, in that order; junction bases with no gene match: 9.

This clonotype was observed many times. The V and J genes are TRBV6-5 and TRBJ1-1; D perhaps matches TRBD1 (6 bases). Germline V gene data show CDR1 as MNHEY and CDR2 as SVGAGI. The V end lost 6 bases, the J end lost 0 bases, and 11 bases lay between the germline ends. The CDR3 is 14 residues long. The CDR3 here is CASSGQQMNTEAFF. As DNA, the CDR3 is TGTGCCAGCAGCGGACAGCAGATGAACACTGAAGCTTTCTTT.

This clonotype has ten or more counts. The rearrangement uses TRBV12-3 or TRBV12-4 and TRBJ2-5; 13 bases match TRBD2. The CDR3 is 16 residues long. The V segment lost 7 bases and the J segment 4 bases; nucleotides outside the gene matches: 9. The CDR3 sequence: CASTQLAGGPGETQYF. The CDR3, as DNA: TGTGCCAGCACCCAACTAGCGGGGGGGCCCGGAGAGACCCAGTACTTC.

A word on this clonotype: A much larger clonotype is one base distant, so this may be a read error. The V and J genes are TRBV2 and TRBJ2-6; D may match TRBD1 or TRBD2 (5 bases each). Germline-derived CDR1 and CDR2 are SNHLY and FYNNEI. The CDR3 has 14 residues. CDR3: CASSEYSGGNVLTF. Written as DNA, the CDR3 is TGTGCCAGCAGTGAATACTCTGGGGGCAACGTCCTGACTTTC.

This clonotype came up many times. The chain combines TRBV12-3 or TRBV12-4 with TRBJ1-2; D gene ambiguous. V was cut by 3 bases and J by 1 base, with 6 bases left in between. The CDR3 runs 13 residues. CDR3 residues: CASSLGVNYGYTF. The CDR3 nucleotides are TGTGCCAGCAGTTTGGGTGTTAACTATGGCTACACCTTC.

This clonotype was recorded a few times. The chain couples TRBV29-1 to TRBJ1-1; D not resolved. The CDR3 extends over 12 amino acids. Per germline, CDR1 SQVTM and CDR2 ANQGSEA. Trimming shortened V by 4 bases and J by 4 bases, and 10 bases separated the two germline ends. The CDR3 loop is CSVGRDGTEAFF. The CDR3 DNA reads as TGCAGCGTTGGAAGGGATGGCACTGAAGCTTTCTTT.

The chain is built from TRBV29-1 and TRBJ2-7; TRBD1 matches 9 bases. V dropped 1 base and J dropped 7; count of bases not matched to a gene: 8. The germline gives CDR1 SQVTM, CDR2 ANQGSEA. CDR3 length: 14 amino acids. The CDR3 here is CSVEAHDRGIEQYF. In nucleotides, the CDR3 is TGCAGCGTTGAAGCCCACGACAGGGGGATTGAGCAGTACTTC.

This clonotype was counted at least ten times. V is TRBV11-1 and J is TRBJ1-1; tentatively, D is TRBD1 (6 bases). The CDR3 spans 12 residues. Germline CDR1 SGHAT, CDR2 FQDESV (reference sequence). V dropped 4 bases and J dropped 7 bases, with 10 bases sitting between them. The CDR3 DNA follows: TGTGCCAGCAGCTCAACAGGGAGTGAAGCTTTCTTT. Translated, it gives CASSSTGSEAFF.

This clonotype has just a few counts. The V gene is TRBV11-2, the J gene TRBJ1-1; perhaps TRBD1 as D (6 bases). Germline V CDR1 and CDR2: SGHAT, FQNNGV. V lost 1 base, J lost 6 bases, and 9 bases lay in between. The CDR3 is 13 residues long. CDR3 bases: TGTGCCAGCAGCTTAGGGGGGCCGTCTGAAGCTTTCTTT. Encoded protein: CASSLGGPSEAFF.

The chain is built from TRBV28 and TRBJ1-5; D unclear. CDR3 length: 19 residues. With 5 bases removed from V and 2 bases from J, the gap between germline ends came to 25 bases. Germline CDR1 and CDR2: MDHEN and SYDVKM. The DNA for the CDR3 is TGTGCCAGCAGTCGAAGATCGTTTCCGGATAAAGGAGGCAATCAGCCCCAGCATTTT. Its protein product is CASSRRSFPDKGGNQPQHF.

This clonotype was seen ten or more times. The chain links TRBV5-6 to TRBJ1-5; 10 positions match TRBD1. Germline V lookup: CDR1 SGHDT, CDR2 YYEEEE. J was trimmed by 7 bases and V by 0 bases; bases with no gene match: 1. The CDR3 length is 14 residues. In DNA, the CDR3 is TGTGCCAGCAGCTTGGGGACAGGGGGACAGCCCCAGCATTTT. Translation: CASSLGTGGQPQHF.

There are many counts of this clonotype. The CDR3 loop is CASSLLTVGFAEAFF. CDR3 DNA: TGTGCCAGCAGCCTCCTGACAGTCGGGTTCGCTGAAGCTTTCTTT. The chain carries TRBV5-6 and TRBJ1-1; a possible D gene is TRBD1 (5 bases). Trimming pared 4 bases from V and 6 bases from J, leaving 19 bases between. This CDR3 has 15 residues. The germline CDR1 and CDR2 sequences are SGHDT and YYEEEE.

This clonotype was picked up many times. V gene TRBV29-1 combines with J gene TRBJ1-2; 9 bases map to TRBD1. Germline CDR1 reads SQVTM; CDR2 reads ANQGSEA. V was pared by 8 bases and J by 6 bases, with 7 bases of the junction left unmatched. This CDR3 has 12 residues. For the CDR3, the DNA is TGCAGCATGGGGACAGGGATTGATGGCTACACCTTC. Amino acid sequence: CSMGTGIDGYTF. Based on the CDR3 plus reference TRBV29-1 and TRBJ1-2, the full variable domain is SAVISQKPSRDICQRGTSLTIQCQVDSQVTMMFWYRQQPGQSLTLIATANQGSEATYESGFVIDKFPISRPNLTFSTLTVSNMSPEDSSIYLCSMGTGIDGYTFGSGTRLTVV.

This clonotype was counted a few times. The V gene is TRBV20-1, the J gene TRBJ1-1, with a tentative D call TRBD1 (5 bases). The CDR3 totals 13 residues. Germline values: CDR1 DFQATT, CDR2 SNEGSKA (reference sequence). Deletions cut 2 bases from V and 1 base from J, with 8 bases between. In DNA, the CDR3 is TGCAGTGCTAGAAGGCAGGGGAACACTGAAGCTTTCTTT. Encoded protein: CSARRQGNTEAFF.

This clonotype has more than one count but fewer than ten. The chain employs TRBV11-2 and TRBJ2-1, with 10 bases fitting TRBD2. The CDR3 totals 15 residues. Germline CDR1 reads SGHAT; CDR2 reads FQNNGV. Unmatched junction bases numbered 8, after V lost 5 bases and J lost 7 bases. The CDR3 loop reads CASSPVAGGINEQFF. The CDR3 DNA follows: TGTGCCAGCAGCCCCGTAGCGGGGGGTATAAATGAGCAGTTCTTC. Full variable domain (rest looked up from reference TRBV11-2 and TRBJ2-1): EAGVAQSPRYKIIEKRQSVAFWCNPISGHATLYWYQQILGQGPKLLIQFQNNGVVDDSQLPKDRFSAERLKGVDSTLKIQPAKLEDSAVYLCASSPVAGGINEQFFGPGTRLTVL.

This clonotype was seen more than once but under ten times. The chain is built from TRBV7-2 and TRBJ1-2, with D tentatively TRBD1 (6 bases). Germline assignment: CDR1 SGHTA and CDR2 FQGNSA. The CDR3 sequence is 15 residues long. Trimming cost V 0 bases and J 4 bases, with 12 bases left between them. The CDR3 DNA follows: TGTGCCAGCAGCTTAGCGTCCCAGGGGCGCTATGGCTACACCTTC. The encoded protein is CASSLASQGRYGYTF.

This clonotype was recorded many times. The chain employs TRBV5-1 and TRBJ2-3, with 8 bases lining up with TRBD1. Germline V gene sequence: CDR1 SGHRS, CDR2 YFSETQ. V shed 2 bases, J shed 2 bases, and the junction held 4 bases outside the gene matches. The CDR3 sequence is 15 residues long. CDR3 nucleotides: TGCGCCAGCAGCTTTGGACAGGGCCTCACAGATACGCAGTATTTT. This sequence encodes CASSFGQGLTDTQYF. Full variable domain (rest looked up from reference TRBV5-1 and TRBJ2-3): KAGVTQTPRYLIKTRGQQVTLSCSPISGHRSVSWYQQTPGQGLQFLFEYFSETQRNKGNFPGRFSGRQFSNSRSEMNVSTLELGDSALYLCASSFGQGLTDTQYFGPGTRLTVL.

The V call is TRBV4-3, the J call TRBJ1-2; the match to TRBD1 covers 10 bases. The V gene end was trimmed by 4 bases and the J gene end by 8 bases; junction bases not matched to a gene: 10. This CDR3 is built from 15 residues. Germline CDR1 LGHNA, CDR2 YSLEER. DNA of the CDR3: TGCGCCAGCAGCCTCCGTCCCGGGACAGGGGACGGCTACACCTTC. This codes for CASSLRPGTGDGYTF.

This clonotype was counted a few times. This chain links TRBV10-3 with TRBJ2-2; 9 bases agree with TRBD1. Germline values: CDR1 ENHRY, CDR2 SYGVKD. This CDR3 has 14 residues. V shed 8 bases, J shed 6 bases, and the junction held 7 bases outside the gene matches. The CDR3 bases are TGTGCCATCGGGGTAGGACAGGGGTCCGGGGAGCTGTTTTTT. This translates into CAIGVGQGSGELFF.

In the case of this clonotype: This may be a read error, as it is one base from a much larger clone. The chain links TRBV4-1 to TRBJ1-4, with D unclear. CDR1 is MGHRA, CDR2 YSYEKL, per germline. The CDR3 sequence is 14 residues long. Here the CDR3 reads CASCQSLVGEKLFF. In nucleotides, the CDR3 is TGCGCCAGCTGCCAATCCCTGGTGGGTGAAAAACTGTTTTTT.

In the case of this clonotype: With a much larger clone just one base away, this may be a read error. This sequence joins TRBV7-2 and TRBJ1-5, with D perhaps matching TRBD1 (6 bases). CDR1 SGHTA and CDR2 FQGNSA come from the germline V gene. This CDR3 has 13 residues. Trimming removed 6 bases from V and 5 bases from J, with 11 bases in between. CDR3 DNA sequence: TGTGCCAGCAGTGACAGGCCCTATCAGCCCCAGCATTTT. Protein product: CASSDRPYQPQHF.

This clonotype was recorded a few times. The CDR3 here is CAIRRDSGNTIYF. In nucleotides, the CDR3 is TGTGCCATCCGCCGGGACTCTGGAAACACCATATATTTT. The chain links TRBV10-3 to TRBJ1-3; D is uncertain. Germline V gene lookup returns CDR1 ENHRY and CDR2 SYGVKD. The CDR3 is 13 amino acids. Trimming cost V 8 bases and J 0 bases, with 8 bases left between them.

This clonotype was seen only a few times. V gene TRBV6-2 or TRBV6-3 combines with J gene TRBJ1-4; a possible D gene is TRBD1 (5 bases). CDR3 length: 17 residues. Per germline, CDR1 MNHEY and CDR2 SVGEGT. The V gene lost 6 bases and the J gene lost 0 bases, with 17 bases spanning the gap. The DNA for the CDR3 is TGTGCCAGCAGAAACAGGATCGCGAGCCCAACTAATGAAAAACTGTTTTTT. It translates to CASRNRIASPTNEKLFF.

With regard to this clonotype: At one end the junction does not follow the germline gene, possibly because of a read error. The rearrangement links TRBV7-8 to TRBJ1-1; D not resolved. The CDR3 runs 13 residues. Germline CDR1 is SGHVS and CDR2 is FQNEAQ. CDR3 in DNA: TGTTCCAGCAGCCCAGGCATGAACACTGAAGCTTTCTTT. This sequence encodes CSSSPGMNTEAFF. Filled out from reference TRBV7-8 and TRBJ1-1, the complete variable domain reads GAGVSQSPRYKVAKRGQDVALRCDPISGHVSLFWYQQALGQGPEFLTYFQNEAQLDKSGLPSDRFFAERPEGSVSTLKIQRTQQEDSAVYLCSSSPGMNTEAFFGQGTRLTVV.

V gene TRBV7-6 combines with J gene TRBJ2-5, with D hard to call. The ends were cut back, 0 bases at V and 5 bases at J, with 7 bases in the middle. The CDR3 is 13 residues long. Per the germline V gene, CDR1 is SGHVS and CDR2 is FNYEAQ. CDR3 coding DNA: TGTGCCAGCAGCTTAGCGCGGACGGAGACCCAGTACTTC. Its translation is CASSLARTETQYF.

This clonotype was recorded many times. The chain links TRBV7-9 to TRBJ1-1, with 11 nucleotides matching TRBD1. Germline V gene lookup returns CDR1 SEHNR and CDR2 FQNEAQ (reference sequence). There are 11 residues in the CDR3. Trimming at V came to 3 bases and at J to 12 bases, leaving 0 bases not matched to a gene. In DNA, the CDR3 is TGTGCCAGCAGCTTGGACAGGGGGCCTTTCTTT. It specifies CASSLDRGPFF.

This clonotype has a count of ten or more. The DNA of the CDR3 is TGTGCCAGCAGCTTAGATGCTTTCGATCAGCCCCAGCATTTT. The encoded protein is CASSLDAFDQPQHF. This rearrangement joins TRBV7-9 to TRBJ1-5; D not certain. The CDR3 has 14 residues. V was cut by 1 base and J by 5 bases, with 9 bases left in between. CDR1 and CDR2 from the germline V gene are SEHNR and FQNEAQ (reference sequence).

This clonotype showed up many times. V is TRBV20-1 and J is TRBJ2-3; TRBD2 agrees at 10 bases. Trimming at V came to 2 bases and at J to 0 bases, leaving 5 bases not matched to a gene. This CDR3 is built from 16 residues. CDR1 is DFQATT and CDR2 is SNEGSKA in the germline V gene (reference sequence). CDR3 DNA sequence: TGCAGTGCTAGACCCTTAGCGGGGGGAAGCACAGATACGCAGTATTTT. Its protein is CSARPLAGGSTDTQYF.